Here is one T cell receptor beta chain with its context. This clonotype was seen more than once but under ten times. What antigen it recognizes has not been identified. Per-base qualities were not stored, and no clone one base away is much larger. The method behind the library was UMI-ligation and nested PCR. An equimolar mix of two oligonucleotides covering both TRBC1 and TRBC2 was used as the beta constant-region primer. Four rounds of PCR, combining the SP2 primer with nested alpha and beta constant-region primers, were used to amplify the ligated cDNA. A single-stranded oligonucleotide containing the SP2 primer and a 12-nucleotide UMI was joined to the 3' end of the cDNA by T4 RNA ligase 1. Incubation of the ligation reaction lasted about 19-24 hours at 16 degrees C. PCR2 was typically run as a SYBR Green qPCR and stopped at a predetermined threshold to prevent over-amplification. Apart from the first purification, every purification step used Agencourt AMPure XP magnetic beads. Library amounts were measured by Qubit and library quality was assessed on a TapeStation, where the main peak was expected at around 650 bp. Pooled libraries were sequenced on an Illumina MiSeq with v2 2x251 paired-end kits, typically giving about 0.95-2.2 million reads per sample. Each sample library was pooled at approximately 3.7 nM, and about 5-7.5% PhiX was included to improve cluster recognition. From the authors' description of their analysis: FASTQ reads processed by Demultiplexor were assigned V and J genes by Decombinator through tag matching that tolerated a single base-pair mismatch. Collapsinator used UMIs to correct both sequencing errors and frequency errors arising from PCR heterogeneity. TCRs were translated and CDR3s were extracted from the conserved cysteine to the FGXG phenylalanine by CDR3Translator, with non-productive sequences being flagged. Gini, Shannon entropy and inverse Simpson indices were calculated on repertoires that had been subsampled to equal numbers of UMI-defined TCRs. Within the linear range, a power law was fitted to clonotype abundance distributions using maximum likelihood. Similar UMI counts, unique TCR numbers and clonal distributions were obtained with the pipeline and with MIGEC on one naive CD8 sample. In one analysis, naive TCRs that were also found in any memory subset of the same donor were excluded from the naive repertoire. The repertoires were searched for 6,000 to 9,500 CMV-associated CDR3 sequences that had been compiled from VDJdb and a published dataset. Clones were called with MiXCR by TCRdb after fastp trimmed the public reads at Q25, and only in-frame beta chains were retained. Merged by CDR3 protein, the rows form single entries marked with the most common genes and DNA. In this record, the V and J calls reflect TCRdb's handling and not the investigators' own analysis. Across this sample there are approximately 100,000 distinct CDR3 sequences, with 14% seen only once. Of the sample, approximately 2.8% is held by the ten largest clones.

The CDR3 measures 15 amino acids from cysteine to phenylalanine. Left in the record is the CDR3 DNA by itself, 45 bases read in frame from the first base. Trimmed from V: 1 base; trimmed from J: 5 bases; junction bases lacking a gene match: 6. From the germline V gene (reference sequence), CDR1 is SEHNR and CDR2 is FQNEAQ. TCR alpha and beta chain libraries were amplified separately from the second PCR step onward. Donor CMV status was determined by IFNgamma production from CD4+ T cells after overnight stimulation of fresh PBMCs with CMV viral lysate. CD4 T cells were positively selected with Miltenyi beads, followed by positive selection of CD8 T cells from the CD4-negative fraction. Cells were stained for CD3, CD4, CD8, CD45RA, CD27 and a live/dead dye and were sorted on a BD Aria II into four subsets based on CD45RA and CD27. Blood was obtained from a few healthy volunteers, and the blood from each volunteer was fractionated into CD4 and CD8 T cells and subsequently into four differentiation subsets. Roughly 110 ml of peripheral blood was collected from each donor, and PBMC were isolated by Ficoll-Paque PLUS density-gradient centrifugation. The sorted cells were lysed in RLT buffer, after which RNA was extracted using a Qiagen RNeasy kit and kept at -80 degrees C.

The record originates from a study of naive and memory T cell subsets (dated by TCRdb to 2017 to 2019). With respect to the entire study: Sorted naive and memory T cell subsets from peripheral blood were analyzed in the study using a UMI-based, open-source pipeline for TCR alpha and beta sequencing. IgG serology results and the functional CMV T cell responses were in complete agreement. RNA was DNase-treated and reverse transcribed with TCR constant-region primers, mostly using SuperScript III. What the study reported, not specific to this receptor: A few larger clonotypes were present in naive repertoires, especially CD8 naive repertoires, and these clonotypes were possibly memory cells re-expressing CD45RA. Clonotypes were defined as single alpha or beta chain sequences, not paired alpha/beta receptors. After error correction, over 90% of naive TCR sequences appeared only once, giving much steeper abundance distributions than memory subsets. In both CD4 and CD8 cells, a rise in Gini index and a fall in Shannon and inverse Simpson diversity were observed from naive through CM, EM and EMRA. RNA-based TCR counts may be influenced by expression changes linked to T cell activation and differentiation. The repertoire findings for the naive and memory subsets could not be validated against a ground truth, as none was available. The abundance of TCRs followed a power law with an exponent that differed between naive and memory subsets yet stayed consistent across the three individuals.

Sequencing was carried out using naive CD8+ T cells from blood. This specimen's cell subset or site label, per the study, means: naive T cells, CD45RA high CD27+. This TCR was sampled from a human donor in good health. The chain is encoded by TRBV7-9 joined to TRBJ1-1, and TRBD1 matches 8 of the central bases. At the DNA level, the sequence is TGTGCCAGCAGCTTAGGGGGAACAGGGGGGACTGAAGCTTTCTTT. This gives the protein CASSLGGTGGTEAFF. With the portions outside the CDR3 filled from the reference TRBV7-9 and TRBJ1-1 genes, the complete variable region becomes DTGVSQNPRHKITKRGQNVTFRCDPISEHNRLYWYRQTLGQGPEFLTYFQNEAQLEKSRLLSDRFSAERPKGSFSTLEIQRTEQGDSAMYLCASSLGGTGGTEAFFGQGTRLTVV.